These T cell receptor beta chains were read from a single sample in a study of blood T cell dynamics during melanoma immunotherapy. The method was immunoSEQ multiplex PCR; TCRdb's version includes in-frame clones alone and lacks a portion of them. The sample comprises approximately 9,800 clones, around 85% of which are singletons, and just over 4% rests with the top ten. Sequenced here: blood, sampled from a patient treated with checkpoint blockade. All receptors come from a human donor with melanoma. Both conserved end residues are part of each CDR3. Each record gives: CDR3 length, clone size, D gene, J gene, V gene, CDR3 DNA, CDR3 protein. The D gene is left open where the match is weak. Size tells how often a clone was seen (once, few, many) or the class of an expanded clone, and some rows leave it out.

>13|once|NA|TRBJ2-1|TRBV16
TGTGCCAGCAGCCAAGACACAGGAAATGAGCAGTTCTTC
CASSQDTGNEQFF
>17|NA|TRBD1|TRBJ1-5|TRBV18
TGTGCCAGCTCACCTCGGGACAGGGGTAGAGTAAATCAGCCCCAGCATTTT
CASSPRDRGRVNQPQHF
>13|NA|NA|TRBJ2-5|TRBV30
TGTGCCTGGAGGTGGAGAAGACAAGAGACCCAGTACTTC
CAWRWRRQETQYF
>15|NA|NA|TRBJ2-1|TRBV28
TGTGCCAGCACCTGGACGGATCGGACCAACAATGAGCAGTTCTTC
CASTWTDRTNNEQFF
>12|few|NA|TRBJ2-1|TRBV7-9
TGTGCCAGCAGCCCACAGGGCACCGGGCAGTTCTTC
CASSPQGTGQFF
>13|NA|NA|TRBJ2-7|TRBV4-1
TGCGCCAGCAGCCAACAGAGCTCCTACGAGCAGTACTTC
CASSQQSSYEQYF
>16|NA|NA|TRBJ1-4|TRBV7-8
TGTGCCAGCAGCTTTAGGTCCGAAGCAACTAATGAAAAACTGTTTTTT
CASSFRSEATNEKLFF
>15|NA|NA|TRBJ2-5|TRBV11-2
TGTGCCAGCAGCTTATACGATCGGGCAGAAGAGACCCAGTACTTC
CASSLYDRAEETQYF
>18|NA|TRBD2|TRBJ2-1|TRBV4-3
TGCGCCAGCAGCCAAGAGGCTCAGCGGGAGTGGAACTACAATGAGCAGTTCTTC
CASSQEAQREWNYNEQFF
>14|NA|NA|TRBJ1-4|TRBV5-6
TGTGCCAGCAGCTCCACAGGGATTATTGAAAAACTGTTTTTT
CASSSTGIIEKLFF
>18|NA|TRBD2|TRBJ2-1|TRBV7-2
TGTGCCAGCAGCTCCTATTCCTTACGACTAGCGGGATATAATGAGCAGTTCTTC
CASSSYSLRLAGYNEQFF
>15|NA|NA|TRBJ2-2|TRBV7-7
TGTGCCAGCAGCCATGGCGGTTCGAACACCGGGGAGCTGTTTTTT
CASSHGGSNTGELFF
>14|NA|TRBD1|TRBJ1-2|TRBV6-5
TGTGCCAGCAGTCCGACAGGGGCTAACTATGGCTACACCTTC
CASSPTGANYGYTF
>14|NA|TRBD1|TRBJ1-2|TRBV5-5
TGTGCCAGCAGCCGGCAGGGGGGCAACTATGGCTACACCTTC
CASSRQGGNYGYTF
>14|NA|NA|TRBJ2-7|TRBV5-1
TGCGCCAGCAGCTCAGCCCCAGGTCCCTACGAGCAGTACTTC
CASSSAPGPYEQYF
>12|once|NA|TRBJ2-7|TRBV6-1
TGTGCCAGCAGTCCCAGGGGCCACGAGCAGTACTTC
CASSPRGHEQYF
>15|few|NA|TRBJ1-4|TRBV16
TGTGCCAGCAGCCAGCGACAAGGCATTAATGAAAAACTGTTTTTT
CASSQRQGINEKLFF
>16|NA|NA|TRBJ1-1|TRBV5-5
TGTGCCAGCAGTCGTGCTAGAGAGGCCCCGAACACTGAAGCTTTCTTT
CASSRAREAPNTEAFF
>15|NA|TRBD2|TRBJ2-1|TRBV19
TGTGCCAGTAGTATATCGGCGGGAGGGATCCATGAGCAGTTCTTC
CASSISAGGIHEQFF
>14|few|TRBD2|TRBJ2-3|TRBV18
TGTGCCAGCTCTCGGACTAGCGGCACAGATACGCAGTATTTT
CASSRTSGTDTQYF
>15|NA|TRBD1|TRBJ2-7|TRBV6-6
TGTGCCAGCAGTGTACCGGGACAGGGCTCCTACGAGCAGTACTTC
CASSVPGQGSYEQYF
>14|NA|NA|TRBJ2-3|TRBV7-7
TGTGCTAGCAGCTTAGGGGACCTGAGGGATACGCAGTATTTT
CASSLGDLRDTQYF
>13|NA|NA|TRBJ1-1|TRBV28
TGTGCCAGCAGTTTTACGGAAAACACTGAAGCTTTCTTT
CASSFTENTEAFF
>16|once|NA|TRBJ1-2|TRBV6-5
TGTGCCAGCAGTTACTCGAGTCGGATGACTAACTATGGCTACACCTTC
CASSYSSRMTNYGYTF
>13|few|TRBD1|TRBJ1-1|TRBV6-5
TGTGCCAGCAGTCTAGACAGGGTCAAAATCGCTTTCTTT
CASSLDRVKIAFF
>17|few|NA|TRBJ2-7|TRBV4-3
TGCGCCAGCAGCCAAGAATACGCTAGTCTGGGGTCCTACGAGCAGTACTTC
CASSQEYASLGSYEQYF
>15|NA|TRBD1|TRBJ1-5|TRBV2
TGTGCCAGCAAGGAGGACAGGGGGCGAGTTCAGCCCCAGCATTTT
CASKEDRGRVQPQHF
>15|NA|TRBD2|TRBJ2-7|TRBV6-1
TGTGCCAGCAGCTTGACCCGGACTAGCGGGTACGAGCAGTACTTC
CASSLTRTSGYEQYF
>14|NA|NA|TRBJ1-2|TRBV5-1
TGCGCCAGCAGCGCGGACATCACCGTTTATGGCTACACCTTC
CASSADITVYGYTF
>15|few|TRBD1|TRBJ1-1|TRBV15
TGTGCCACCAGCAGAGATCGACAGGGAGGCACTGAAGCTTTCTTT
CATSRDRQGGTEAFF